The 30 T cell receptor beta chains in this list originate from one sample, sequenced in a study of blood T cell repertoires in COVID-19 (dated by TCRdb to the early 2020s). The protocol used for the library was the immunoSEQ multiplex PCR assay. TCRdb holds this immuneACCESS table with in-frame rearrangements only. Some clones are missing; in checked studies, unresolved V genes explain under half, and the rest has no known cause. Here the sample has approximately 97,000 clones; about four fifths occur a single time. Jointly, the top ten make up around 10% of the sample. The source material was peripheral blood. Source of these receptors: a man aged 35 to 55 with active or convalescent COVID-19.

The chain is built from TRBV2 and TRBJ2-2; D may be TRBD2 (7 bases). CDR1 and CDR2 (germline): SNHLY, FYNNEI. V was clipped by 2 bases and J by 3 bases, with 10 bases between them. The CDR3 has 15 residues. The CDR3 bases are TGTGCCAGCAGTGAACGGGGGGCGGACACCGGGGAGCTGTTTTTT. Residues: CASSERGADTGELFF.

This chain uses TRBV18 with TRBJ2-2; 7 positions agree with TRBD1. Trimming cost V 0 bases and J 5 bases; bases outside gene matches: 9. In germline, CDR1 is KGHSH, CDR2 LQKENI. This CDR3 region has 17 residues. The CDR3 bases are TGTGCCAGCTCACCACCGGTCGAGGGGGCTAAGACCGGGGAGCTGTTTTTT. Amino acid sequence: CASSPPVEGAKTGELFF.

In this sample, this clone turned up a few times. This chain joins TRBV15 and TRBJ2-3; 7 positions match TRBD1. CDR1 and CDR2 from the germline V gene are LNHNV and YYDKDF (reference sequence). This CDR3 spans 15 amino acids. V was pared by 1 base and J by 4 bases, with 5 bases of the junction left unmatched. For the CDR3, the DNA is TGTGCCACCAGCAGAGGAGGGGGCAGGGCAGATACGCAGTATTTT. Translating it yields CATSRGGGRADTQYF.

This chain connects TRBV9 to TRBJ1-1; possibly TRBD1 for D (5 bases). The CDR3 runs 13 residues. Trimming stripped 3 bases from V and 1 base from J, with 7 bases between. CDR1 is SGDLS and CDR2 is YYNGEE in the germline V gene. The CDR3 DNA reads TGTGCCAGCAGCGGGACACCGAACACTGAAGCTTTCTTT. Its translation is CASSGTPNTEAFF.

This chain uses TRBV7-9 with TRBJ2-1; 7 bases line up with TRBD2. V dropped 5 bases and J dropped 0; count of bases not matched to a gene: 7. This CDR3 contains 16 residues. The germline CDR1 and CDR2 sequences are SEHNR and FQNEAQ (reference sequence). The CDR3: CASSPIWGGSYNEQFF. The CDR3 DNA follows: TGTGCCAGCAGCCCAATTTGGGGGGGCTCCTACAATGAGCAGTTCTTC.

V gene TRBV19 combines with J gene TRBJ2-7, with a weak D call TRBD2 (6 bases). This CDR3 has 16 amino acids. CDR1 is LNHDA and CDR2 is SQIVND in the germline V gene (reference sequence). V was trimmed by 5 bases and J by 3 bases, leaving 20 bases between them. The CDR3 region has the DNA TGTGCCAGTAGTTCTATTGGCGGGGACCGAAGCTACGAGCAGTACTTC. Encoded protein: CASSSIGGDRSYEQYF.

This sequence joins TRBV11-2 and TRBJ1-1; D is uncertain. Trimming pared 5 bases from V and 1 base from J, leaving 11 bases between. This CDR3 comprises 14 residues. Germline assignment: CDR1 SGHAT and CDR2 FQNNGV. The CDR3 spells CASSPSDGNTEAFF. In DNA form, the CDR3 reads TGTGCCAGCAGCCCAAGCGACGGGAACACTGAAGCTTTCTTT.

This chain uses TRBV12-5 with TRBJ1-6; D not resolved. Germline-derived CDR1 and CDR2 are LGHNT and FRNRAP. Trimming removed 5 bases at V and 7 bases at J, with 24 bases between. This CDR3 is built from 18 residues. The CDR3 DNA is TGTGCTAGTGGTGTTGCCCCTTGGGCCAGGCTAAGGAATTCACCCCTCCACTTT. Encoded protein: CASGVAPWARLRNSPLHF.

The chain couples TRBV5-1 to TRBJ2-5; 11 bases fit TRBD2. The CDR3 length is 14 residues. After removal of 2 bases from V and 5 bases from J, the junction contained 2 bases not matched to a gene. The germline V gene has CDR1 SGHRS and CDR2 YFSETQ. The CDR3 coding sequence is TGCGCCAGCAGCTTTAGCGGGGGGGCTGAGACCCAGTACTTC. Translation gives CASSFSGGAETQYF.

The chain recombines TRBV10-3 with TRBJ1-1; no clear D gene. Trimming shortened V by 10 bases and J by 1 base, and 13 bases separated the two germline ends. This CDR3 comprises 13 residues. The germline CDR1 and CDR2 sequences are ENHRY and SYGVKD. Written as DNA, the CDR3 is TGTGCCAGTTCGGAGGACCCGAACACTGAAGCTTTCTTT. The encoded protein is CASSEDPNTEAFF.

The chain uses TRBV27 and TRBJ1-5; the match to TRBD1 covers 10 bases. The CDR3 is 16 residues long. With V trimmed by 6 bases and J by 0 bases, 5 bases remained unmatched. Germline CDR1 is MNHEY and CDR2 is SMNVEV (reference sequence). The CDR3, as DNA: TGTGCCAGCAGCCGGACAGGGGGTTATAGCAATCAGCCCCAGCATTTT. Amino acids: CASSRTGGYSNQPQHF.

This clone was seen only once. V and J are TRBV7-3 and TRBJ2-3, with 10 bases aligning to TRBD1. The germline gives CDR1 SGHTA, CDR2 FQGTGA. This CDR3 region has 15 residues. Trimming removed 4 bases from V and 6 bases from J; junction bases left unmatched: 7. The CDR3 region has the DNA TGTGCCAGCAGCTCTGGGGACAGGGGCGGGGATACGCAGTATTTT. Protein sequence: CASSSGDRGGDTQYF. The whole variable domain, remainder taken from reference TRBV7-3 and TRBJ2-3, is GAGVSQTPSNKVTEKGKYVELRCDPISGHTALYWYRQSLGQGPEFLIYFQGTGAADDSGLPNDRFFAVRPEGSVSTLKIQRTERGDSAVYLCASSSGDRGGDTQYFGPGTRLTVL.

The sample holds one count of this clone. CDR3 sequence (DNA): TGTGCCAGCAGCTTCGACGCGTACAGGGGCCCCAGCGGTCAGCCCCAGCATTTT. This gives the protein CASSFDAYRGPSGQPQHF. This chain connects TRBV7-9 to TRBJ1-5; 7 bases align to TRBD1. There are 18 residues in the CDR3. Germline CDR1 and CDR2: SEHNR and FQNEAQ (reference sequence). J lost 6 bases, V lost 3 bases, and 17 bases had no gene match.

The gene calls are TRBV5-4 and TRBJ2-3, with a possible D match to TRBD2 (6 bases). V was clipped by 4 bases and J by 5 bases, with 20 bases between them. The CDR3 runs to 16 residues. The germline CDR1 and CDR2 sequences are SGHNT and YYREEE (reference sequence). CDR3: CASSISTRSSEDTQYF. CDR3 DNA sequence: TGTGCCAGCAGCATAAGCACGAGGTCTAGCGAAGATACGCAGTATTTT.

This clone appeared a single time. V usage is TRBV18 and J usage is TRBJ2-7; 9 nucleotides align to TRBD1. Germline CDR1 KGHSH, CDR2 LQKENI. The CDR3 consists of 14 residues. Trimming at V came to 5 bases and at J to 2 bases, leaving 4 bases not matched to a gene. The DNA of the CDR3 is TGTGCCAGCTCAACAGGGGGCGCCACCTACGAGCAGTACTTC. Encoded protein: CASSTGGATYEQYF.

This clone was observed many times. The rearrangement links TRBV4-2 to TRBJ1-4; 9 nucleotides align to TRBD1. Germline V CDR1 and CDR2: LGHNA, YNFKEQ. J was trimmed by 5 bases and V by 0 bases; bases with no gene match: 4. The CDR3 totals 16 residues. For the CDR3, the DNA is TGTGCCAGCAGCCAAGATGCCGGGACAGGGAATGAAAAACTGTTTTTT. Translating it yields CASSQDAGTGNEKLFF.

The V gene is TRBV18, the J gene TRBJ1-2; D is ambiguous. Germline-derived CDR1 and CDR2 are KGHSH and LQKENI. The CDR3 has 14 amino acids. Trimming pared 3 bases from V and 8 bases from J, leaving 16 bases between. The CDR3 nucleotides read TGTGCCAGCTCACCCGATAAGTGGACTTCCGGCTACACCTTC. Its translation is CASSPDKWTSGYTF. The whole variable domain, filled in from reference TRBV18 and TRBJ1-2, reads NAGVMQNPRHLVRRRGQEARLRCSPMKGHSHVYWYRQLPEEGLKFMVYLQKENIIDESGMPKERFSAEFPKEGPSILRIQQVVRGDSAAYFCASSPDKWTSGYTFGSGTRLTVV.

The chain couples TRBV18 to TRBJ2-4, with D possibly TRBD2 on 6 matching bases. The CDR3 is made up of 13 amino acids. V was shortened by 3 bases and J by 8 bases, with 11 bases between the two germline ends. Germline assignment: CDR1 KGHSH and CDR2 LQKENI. CDR3: CASSPSRGHIQYF. CDR3 sequence (DNA): TGTGCCAGCTCACCCTCGCGGGGTCACATTCAGTACTTC.

The rearrangement links TRBV7-2 to TRBJ2-6; the match to TRBD1 covers 9 bases. The J segment lost 2 bases and the V segment lost 5 bases, leaving 4 bases of the junction unmatched. CDR3 length equals 16 residues. Germline V lookup: CDR1 SGHTA, CDR2 FQGNSA. CDR3 nucleotide sequence: TGTGCCAGCAGCATTAGGACAGGGGCTGGGGCCAACGTCCTGACTTTC. Protein product: CASSIRTGAGANVLTF.

This chain connects TRBV3-1 (or the pseudogene TRBV3-2) to TRBJ1-3; D unresolved. With 1 base removed from V and 0 bases from J, the gap between germline ends came to 10 bases. The CDR3 is 16 residues long. In germline, CDR1 is LGHDT, CDR2 YNNKEL (reference sequence). Written as DNA, the CDR3 is TGTGCCAGCAGCCAAGCTTCTGCGAGCTCTGGAAACACCATATATTTT. As protein: CASSQASASSGNTIYF.

The CDR3 nucleotides are TGTGCCAGCAGCGTAGGGTGGGAGCGAGCCAAAAACATTCAGTACTTC. Amino acid sequence: CASSVGWERAKNIQYF. V and J are TRBV9 and TRBJ2-4; D is possibly TRBD2 (5 bases). The CDR3 is 16 residues long. V lost 0 bases to trimming and J lost 0 bases, with 10 bases between them. Per the germline V gene, CDR1 is SGDLS and CDR2 is YYNGEE.

This chain links TRBV29-1 with TRBJ1-1; 9 bases line up with TRBD1. Germline-derived CDR1 and CDR2 are SQVTM and ANQGSEA. The trim removed 6 bases at V and 3 bases at J, leaving 5 bases unmatched. This CDR3 comprises 13 residues. The CDR3 loop is CSVGQGGYTEAFF. Here the CDR3 DNA reads TGCAGCGTGGGACAGGGCGGGTACACTGAAGCTTTCTTT. Based on the CDR3 plus reference TRBV29-1 and TRBJ1-1, the full variable domain is SAVISQKPSRDICQRGTSLTIQCQVDSQVTMMFWYRQQPGQSLTLIATANQGSEATYESGFVIDKFPISRPNLTFSTLTVSNMSPEDSSIYLCSVGQGGYTEAFFGQGTRLTVV.

The rearrangement joins TRBV6-5 to TRBJ1-1, with 9 bases identical to TRBD1. Germline V gene lookup returns CDR1 MNHEY and CDR2 SVGAGI. The CDR3 covers 13 residues. V was clipped by 6 bases and J by 5 bases; unmatched bases: 4. The CDR3 reads CASRGQGRTEAFF. The CDR3 bases are TGTGCCAGCAGGGGACAGGGTAGGACTGAAGCTTTCTTT.

This chain links TRBV29-1 with TRBJ1-3; no clear D. CDR1 is SQVTM and CDR2 is ANQGSEA in the germline V gene. This CDR3 is built from 13 residues. Between the trimmed V and J ends, which lost 4 bases and 4 bases, there was a span of 11 bases. This chain's CDR3 is CSVVSGIGNTIYF. The CDR3 DNA reads TGCAGCGTTGTCTCGGGGATCGGAAACACCATATATTTT.

This clone was recorded only once. The chain links TRBV19 to TRBJ2-2; D is unresolved. V was cut by 9 bases and J by 2 bases, with 16 bases left in between. The CDR3 length is 15 residues. CDR1 is LNHDA, CDR2 SQIVND, per germline (reference sequence). CDR3 sequence (DNA): TGTGCCAGCCGCATGCTGGGCTCTAACACCGGGGAGCTGTTTTTT. Encoded protein: CASRMLGSNTGELFF.

CDR3 bases: TGTGCCAGTGCCCAAAGCACTGGAAACACCATATATTTT. Translating it yields CASAQSTGNTIYF. The V and J genes are TRBV19 and TRBJ1-3; D unclear. Germline CDR1 and CDR2: LNHDA and SQIVND (reference sequence). The CDR3 is 13 amino acids. Trimming stripped 8 bases from V and 2 bases from J, with 10 bases between. Based on the CDR3 plus reference TRBV19 and TRBJ1-3, the full variable domain is DGGITQSPKYLFRKEGQNVTLSCEQNLNHDAMYWYRQDPGQGLRLIYYSQIVNDFQKGDIAEGYSVSREKKESFPLTVTSAQKNPTAFYLCASAQSTGNTIYFGEGSWLTVV.

V usage is TRBV9 and J usage is TRBJ2-3, with 9 bases that match TRBD2. Trimming cost V 2 bases and J 4 bases; bases outside gene matches: 8. The CDR3 is 16 amino acids. Germline-derived CDR1 and CDR2 are SGDLS and YYNGEE. CDR3 sequence: CASSVGRGGASDTQYF. CDR3 bases: TGTGCCAGCAGCGTCGGGCGCGGGGGGGCATCAGATACGCAGTATTTT.

The CDR3 DNA is TGTGCCAGCATTACCGGGACAGGAGATTCACCCCTCCACTTT. Protein product: CASITGTGDSPLHF. The J gene is TRBJ1-6, the V gene TRBV2, with TRBD1 matching over 8 bases. CDR3 length equals 14 residues. Germline V gene data show CDR1 as SNHLY and CDR2 as FYNNEI. The junction had 7 bases not matched to a gene; V was cut back by 7 bases and J by 8 bases.

The gene calls are TRBV24-1 and TRBJ1-2; 9 bases match TRBD1. J gave up 10 bases and V 4 bases, and 12 bases lay outside the gene matches. Germline lookup yields CDR1 KGHDR and CDR2 SFDVKD. The length of the CDR3 is 15 residues. Here the CDR3 DNA reads TGTGCCACCAGTGACCGGGGACAGGGCCTAGATGACTACACCTTC. Translating it yields CATSDRGQGLDDYTF.

This chain joins TRBV28 and TRBJ1-2; D unclear. Germline loops: CDR1 MDHEN, CDR2 SYDVKM. The CDR3 totals 14 residues. V gave up 5 bases and J gave up 4 bases, with 14 bases separating them. CDR3 sequence (DNA): TGTGCCAGCAGTAACGAAAAGGGAGCCTATGGCTACACCTTC. Its translation: CASSNEKGAYGYTF.